These 4 T cell receptor beta chains were all obtained from the same sample, sequenced in a study of T cell clones after liver transplantation. The data were produced by immunoSEQ multiplex PCR, yet TCRdb's version contains in-frame clones alone and is incomplete. Among tens of thousands of clones listed, approximately 70% were seen once. This material consisted of CD4+ T cells from blood, taken at the approximately 16-month timepoint. Receptors were obtained from a human patient who received a liver transplant. A subset of T cells may come from the graft donor.

V and J are TRBV7-2 and TRBJ1-3, with D possibly matching TRBD1 (5 bases). Trimming took 8 bases from V and 2 from J, leaving 10 bases between them. This CDR3 comprises 13 residues. CDR1 and CDR2 (germline): SGHTA, FQGNSA. The CDR3 spells CASGGEAGNTIYF. CDR3 sequence (DNA): TGTGCCAGCGGAGGGGAGGCTGGAAACACCATATATTTT.

The rearrangement uses TRBV27 and TRBJ2-1; D uncertain. CDR3 length: 13 amino acids. V was pared by 6 bases and J by 6 bases, with 12 bases between. CDR1 and CDR2 from the germline V gene are MNHEY and SMNVEV (reference sequence). Here the CDR3 reads CASSSPLRNEQFF. The CDR3 bases are TGTGCCAGCAGCTCGCCCCTTCGCAATGAGCAGTTCTTC.

CDR3 nucleotides: TGCGCCAGCACCGATGGAAGCCGGACAGGATATCCCCGCAATCAGCCCCAGCATTTT. Its protein is CASTDGSRTGYPRNQPQHF. The rearrangement joins TRBV23-1 to TRBJ1-5; TRBD1 matches at 7 bases. TRBV23-1 is an ORF; its function is uncertain. This CDR3 spans 19 amino acids. V lost 7 bases to trimming and J lost 2 bases; unmatched junction nucleotides: 20.

V gene TRBV11-2 combines with J gene TRBJ2-5, with D hard to call. The germline CDR1 and CDR2 sequences are SGHAT and FQNNGV. Between the trimmed V and J ends, which lost 4 bases and 5 bases, there was a span of 11 bases. This CDR3 region has 13 residues. This CDR3 reads CASSSHVGETQYF. CDR3 bases: TGTGCCAGCAGCTCCCATGTGGGCGAGACCCAGTACTTC.